This T cell receptor beta chain originates from a study of blood T cell repertoires in COVID-19. About the research overall: From the United States, Italy and Spain came samples of acute and convalescent COVID-19. T cells, B-cell-depleted T cells, or PBMCs provided the cDNA or gDNA that served as material.

This clone was detected a few times. Germline assignment: CDR1 SNHLY and CDR2 FYNNEI. This CDR3 is 14 amino acids long. Trimming pared 4 bases from V and 6 bases from J, leaving 13 bases between. Per the study methods: Cell counts per sample came from amplifying reference gene primers. Clones were read by immunoSEQ multiplex PCR, and TCRdb kept only the in-frame ones, dropping some. Clone size and V and J calls were adopted from that table, with D and trimming inferred from the DNA. This table has about 38,000 clones, about two thirds appearing once. The chain couples TRBV2 to TRBJ1-3; D uncertain. The sample consisted of peripheral blood. The clonotype comes from a man in his 70s with COVID-19, enrolled during active disease. The CDR3 region is CASSGPERANTIYF. The CDR3 nucleotides read TGTGCCAGCAGTGGACCAGAGCGGGCAAACACCATATATTTT.